The next 4 T cell receptor beta chains were all read from a single sample in a study of blood T cells in healthy people across ages. PCR was performed a second time for about 7 to 11 cycles using a sample-barcoded 5' primer and a J-beta primer mix. TCRdb itself ran the 5' RACE reads through MiXCR, one entry per CDR3 protein. This table has roughly 500,000 distinct CDR3 sequences, nearly 25% appearing once. These data also featured in a second study, about T cells of mothers and their children.

Sequencing was performed on blood. These receptors were obtained from a boy aged 5-17 years in good health.

The genes are TRBV4-1 and TRBJ2-4; D gene ambiguous. CDR1 is MGHRA and CDR2 is YSYEKL in the germline V gene. V shed 2 bases and J shed 3 bases, with 8 bases lying between them. The CDR3 runs 14 residues. This CDR3 is CASSQPTHKNIQYF. CDR3 DNA sequence: TGCGCCAGCAGCCAACCAACTCACAAAAACATTCAGTACTTC.

The genes are TRBV10-3 and TRBJ1-1, with 11 bases matching TRBD1. Germline V gives CDR1 ENHRY, CDR2 SYGVKD. The ends lost 6 bases at V and 5 bases at J; junction bases unmatched: 5. The CDR3 sequence is 14 residues long. CDR3 region: CAISGTGGGTEAFF. DNA for the CDR3: TGTGCCATCAGCGGGACAGGGGGAGGGACTGAAGCTTTCTTT.

This clonotype came up a few times. CDR3 sequence (DNA): TGTGCCAGCAGCCCCCCCGTGGGACTAGCGGGCCGTAAAGAGACCCAGTACTTC. Translating it yields CASSPPVGLAGRKETQYF. The chain carries TRBV25-1 and TRBJ2-5, with 12 nucleotides matching TRBD2. Per germline, CDR1 MGHDK and CDR2 SYGVNS. The CDR3 covers 18 residues. V lost 6 bases and J lost 3; bases outside the gene matches: 14.

The chain employs TRBV7-9 and TRBJ2-2; D is perhaps TRBD2 (5 bases). V dropped 0 bases and J dropped 5 bases, with 13 bases sitting between them. Germline V gene data show CDR1 as SEHNR and CDR2 as FQNEAQ (reference sequence). The CDR3 runs 16 residues. The CDR3 loop is CASSLALAPRTGELFF. The CDR3 nucleotides are TGTGCCAGCAGCTTAGCGCTAGCACCACGGACCGGGGAGCTGTTTTTT.